The rows below give T cell receptor beta chains drawn from one sample of a study of CD8 T cells in acute hepatitis C reinfection. TCRdb's table, derived via immunoSEQ multiplex PCR, lists solely in-frame clones and lacks some. The top ten clones hold roughly 8.7% of a sample with approximately 4,000 clones, around 41% of them seen once. Sequences were derived from HCV NS3-1073 tetramer-sorted CD8+ T cells from PBMCs, sampled during acute infection. These receptors all come from a man aged 25 to 40 with chronic hepatitis C. Each CDR3 is given with its conserved first and last residue. Each record gives: CDR3 length, J gene, clone size, V gene, D gene, CDR3 protein, CDR3 DNA. D genes are given only for firm matches. For some rows the clone size is stated as once, few or many, or as a class when expanded; others skip it.

cdr3_length: 14
j_call: TRBJ2-1
clone_size: .
v_call: TRBV4-2
d_call: TRBD1
cdr3_aa: CASSHPGQWNEQFF
cdr3_nt: TGTGCCAGCAGCCATCCGGGACAGTGGAATGAGCAGTTCTTC

cdr3_length: 13
j_call: TRBJ1-1
clone_size: .
v_call: TRBV4-2
d_call: .
cdr3_aa: CASSQDLGTEAFF
cdr3_nt: TGTGCCAGCAGCCAAGATCTTGGCACTGAAGCTTTCTTT

cdr3_length: 16
j_call: TRBJ2-7
clone_size: .
v_call: TRBV6-5
d_call: .
cdr3_aa: CASSYLSVGGSYEQYF
cdr3_nt: TGTGCCAGCAGTTATCTCTCGGTAGGGGGGTCCTACGAGCAGTACTTC

cdr3_length: 17
j_call: TRBJ2-2
clone_size: .
v_call: TRBV4-2
d_call: .
cdr3_aa: CASSQEPGSPNTGELFF
cdr3_nt: TGTGCCAGCAGCCAAGAGCCCGGCAGTCCGAACACCGGGGAGCTGTTTTTT

cdr3_length: 13
j_call: TRBJ2-1
clone_size: .
v_call: TRBV6-9
d_call: TRBD2
cdr3_aa: CASSQLSGTAIFF
cdr3_nt: TGTGCCAGCAGTCAACTTAGCGGGACGGCGATCTTCTTC

cdr3_length: 18
j_call: TRBJ1-4
clone_size: .
v_call: TRBV2
d_call: .
cdr3_aa: CASSEGVGIGQTNEKLFF
cdr3_nt: TGTGCCAGCAGTGAAGGAGTTGGGATAGGTCAGACTAATGAAAAACTGTTTTTT

cdr3_length: 15
j_call: TRBJ2-1
clone_size: few
v_call: TRBV7-7
d_call: TRBD2
cdr3_aa: CASSSEIAGGNEQFF
cdr3_nt: TGTGCTAGCAGCTCCGAAATAGCGGGAGGCAATGAGCAGTTCTTC

cdr3_length: 18
j_call: TRBJ2-7
clone_size: few
v_call: TRBV7-8
d_call: TRBD1
cdr3_aa: CASSLSGGGTGGIYEQYF
cdr3_nt: TGTGCCAGCAGCTTATCTGGTGGTGGGACAGGGGGTATTTACGAGCAGTACTTC

cdr3_length: 16
j_call: TRBJ1-1
clone_size: few
v_call: TRBV4-2
d_call: .
cdr3_aa: CASSQEMGVPGFEAFF
cdr3_nt: TGTGCCAGCAGCCAAGAAATGGGCGTGCCAGGGTTTGAAGCTTTCTTT

cdr3_length: 16
j_call: TRBJ2-3
clone_size: .
v_call: TRBV4-2
d_call: .
cdr3_aa: CASSQGGATLTDTQYF
cdr3_nt: TGTGCCAGCAGCCAGGGTGGTGCAACACTTACAGATACGCAGTATTTT

cdr3_length: 14
j_call: TRBJ2-2
clone_size: .
v_call: TRBV6-6
d_call: .
cdr3_aa: CASSYYRQGGELFF
cdr3_nt: TGTGCCAGCAGTTACTATCGGCAGGGGGGCGAGCTGTTTTTT

cdr3_length: 17
j_call: TRBJ1-4
clone_size: few
v_call: TRBV6-1
d_call: .
cdr3_aa: CASSEDPVGSHPEKLFF
cdr3_nt: TGTGCCAGCAGTGAAGACCCAGTGGGAAGCCACCCGGAAAAACTGTTTTTT

cdr3_length: 13
j_call: TRBJ1-1
clone_size: few
v_call: TRBV4-2
d_call: .
cdr3_aa: CASSPDENAEAFF
cdr3_nt: TGTGCCAGCAGCCCCGATGAGAACGCTGAAGCTTTCTTT

cdr3_length: 13
j_call: TRBJ1-2
clone_size: medium-sized
v_call: TRBV30
d_call: .
cdr3_aa: CAWSVSGEGTYTF
cdr3_nt: TGTGCCTGGAGTGTATCCGGTGAGGGAACCTACACCTTC

cdr3_length: 11
j_call: TRBJ2-7
clone_size: few
v_call: TRBV9
d_call: .
cdr3_aa: CASSVGNEQYF
cdr3_nt: TGTGCCAGCAGCGTCGGGAACGAGCAGTACTTC

cdr3_length: 17
j_call: TRBJ2-3
clone_size: .
v_call: TRBV7-3
d_call: TRBD2
cdr3_aa: CASSLESLAGGWDTQYF
cdr3_nt: TGTGCCAGCAGCTTAGAATCGCTAGCGGGAGGTTGGGATACGCAGTATTTT